This TCR beta chain was documented in a study of blood T cell repertoires in COVID-19. The CDR3 totals 17 residues. Germline-derived CDR1 and CDR2 are SGDLS and YYNGEE. The germline V and J ends were trimmed by 5 bases and 3 bases, with 20 bases remaining between them. Assay used: immunoSEQ multiplex PCR; TCRdb lists only in-frame clones, some missing. Among 120,000 or so clones listed, about 85% were seen once. The sequencing input was peripheral blood. This TCR was recovered from a human donor in a cohort sampled during active COVID-19. V and J are TRBV9 and TRBJ2-2, with D perhaps matching TRBD2 (5 bases). CDR3: CASRPSRGRTDTGELFF. CDR3 DNA sequence: TGTGCCAGCAGGCCCTCCCGAGGGCGGACGGACACCGGGGAGCTGTTTTTT.